These 17 T cell receptor beta chains share one sample of origin, sequenced in a study of CD4 T cells in relation to SARS-CoV-2 and coronaviruses. Unexposed donor CD4+ T cells date from 2011-2018, before the COVID-19 pandemic. The cells were cultured for around ten days before CD4+ T cells were isolated. The antigens of these receptors remain unknown. Profiling relied on immunoSEQ multiplex PCR, and the TCRdb table lists in-frame clones only, not all of them. The sample lists just under 20,000 clones, roughly four fifths seen once, with 20% to 25% in the top ten. Sequencing input: CD4+ T cells from PBMCs, cultured in vitro. These receptors were obtained from a human donor in good health.

The chain joins TRBV21-1 to TRBJ2-7; the tabulated D call, TRBD1, remains unverified against the DNA. TRBV21-1 is shown as a pseudogene. This CDR3 is built from 16 residues. The DNA for the CDR3 is TGTGCCAGCAGCAAGCCGGGACAGGGTATCTCCTACGAGCAGTACTTC. This translates into CASSKPGQGISYEQYF.

This clone came up a few times. The chain has TRBV19 and TRBJ1-5; D gene ambiguous. Looked up from germline, CDR1 is LNHDA and CDR2 is SQIVND (reference sequence). V lost 5 bases and J lost 3, with 8 bases in between. The CDR3 length is 13 residues. CDR3 region: CASSVDHNQPQHF. DNA of the CDR3: TGTGCCAGTAGTGTTGACCACAATCAGCCCCAGCATTTT.

CDR3 coding DNA: TGCAGCGTTGCCCGCGGGGGGACAGATACGCAGTATTTT. It is translated as CSVARGGTDTQYF. The V call is TRBV29-1, the J call TRBJ2-3; 8 bases line up with TRBD2. J lost 3 bases, V lost 4 bases, and 3 bases had no gene match. The CDR3 length is 13 residues. Germline assignment: CDR1 SQVTM and CDR2 ANQGSEA.

The V call is TRBV6-6, the J call TRBJ1-2; possibly TRBD1 for D (6 bases). With 8 bases removed from V and 8 bases from J, the gap between germline ends came to 12 bases. The CDR3 has 11 residues. Germline values: CDR1 MNHNY, CDR2 SVGAGI (reference sequence). The CDR3 loop reads CASGGGSGYTF. The CDR3 DNA reads as TGTGCCAGCGGGGGGGGCTCGGGCTACACCTTC.

The chain has TRBV7-8 and TRBJ2-1, with D perhaps TRBD1 (5 bases). V was clipped by 5 bases and J by 0 bases, with 8 bases between them. The germline V gene encodes CDR1 SGHVS and CDR2 FQNEAQ. The CDR3 has 14 residues. The CDR3 is CASSQGVSYNEQFF. The CDR3 DNA reads as TGTGCCAGCAGCCAAGGGGTCTCCTACAATGAGCAGTTCTTC.

This clone was seen a handful of times. The J gene is TRBJ2-2, the V gene TRBV5-1; D unresolved. Trimming took 6 bases from V and 7 from J, leaving 7 bases between them. The CDR3 runs to 11 residues. Germline-derived CDR1 and CDR2 are SGHRS and YFSETQ. In DNA, the CDR3 is TGCGCCAGCAATGCGGACGGGGAGCTGTTTTTT. Translation: CASNADGELFF.

The chain has TRBV7-8 and TRBJ1-3; a weak D match, TRBD1 (5 bases). The CDR3 is made up of 15 amino acids. V shed 5 bases and J shed 0 bases, with 11 bases lying between them. Germline CDR1 and CDR2: SGHVS and FQNEAQ. CDR3 sequence (DNA): TGTGCCAGCAGCCGTTCAGGGTACTCTGGAAACACCATATATTTT. Its protein product is CASSRSGYSGNTIYF. Full variable domain (outside the CDR3, taken from reference TRBV7-8 and TRBJ1-3): GAGVSQSPRYKVAKRGQDVALRCDPISGHVSLFWYQQALGQGPEFLTYFQNEAQLDKSGLPSDRFFAERPEGSVSTLKIQRTQQEDSAVYLCASSRSGYSGNTIYFGEGSWLTVV.

CDR3 residues: CASSIRDYNSPLHF. CDR3 DNA: TGCGCCAGCAGCATCCGAGACTATAATTCACCCCTCCACTTT. The rearrangement links TRBV5-1 to TRBJ1-6; D unresolved. The CDR3 is 14 residues long. Germline CDR1 is SGHRS and CDR2 is YFSETQ. Trimming pared 4 bases from V and 3 bases from J, leaving 8 bases between.

This chain links TRBV29-1 with TRBJ2-1; the match to TRBD2 covers 7 bases. The CDR3 sequence is 15 residues long. The germline V gene encodes CDR1 SQVTM and CDR2 ANQGSEA. The junction had 11 bases not matched to a gene; V was cut back by 1 base and J by 8 bases. The CDR3 DNA is TGCAGCGTTGAAGCTGGCGCGGGAGCATCCCATGAGCAGTTCTTC. The encoded protein is CSVEAGAGASHEQFF.

The V and J genes are TRBV6-5 and TRBJ1-2; possible D gene TRBD1, 6 bases. V lost 6 bases and J lost 4, with 18 bases in between. The CDR3 length is 15 residues. Germline CDR1 and CDR2: MNHEY and SVGAGI. In DNA, the CDR3 is TGTGCCAGCAGATCCGTCGACAGGCTCGCCTATGGCTACACCTTC. It encodes CASRSVDRLAYGYTF.

Only one count was recorded for this clone. This sequence joins TRBV6-2 or TRBV6-3 and TRBJ2-1; perhaps TRBD2 as D (6 bases). The CDR3 runs to 17 residues. Germline V gives CDR1 MNHEY, CDR2 SVGEGT. Deletions cut 2 bases from V and 0 bases from J, with 14 bases between. CDR3 in amino acids: CASSYSLAKSSYNEQFF. The CDR3 DNA follows: TGTGCCAGCAGTTACAGCCTAGCGAAGAGCTCCTACAATGAGCAGTTCTTC.

J is TRBJ2-3 and V is TRBV9; either TRBD1 or TRBD2 may supply D (5 bases each). V lost 0 bases, J lost 2 bases, and 13 bases lay in between. The CDR3 spans 16 residues. CDR1 SGDLS and CDR2 YYNGEE come from the germline V gene. CDR3 DNA: TGTGCCAGCAGCGTAGGGGTGGGGGTCTACACAGATACGCAGTATTTT. This encodes CASSVGVGVYTDTQYF.

The chain carries TRBV25-1 and TRBJ2-6, with TRBD1 identical over 7 bases. Trimming cost V 5 bases and J 4 bases; bases outside gene matches: 2. Germline V lookup: CDR1 MGHDK, CDR2 SYGVNS. The CDR3 is 14 amino acids. CDR3 amino acids: CASSFRGGANVLTF. CDR3 sequence (DNA): TGTGCCAGCAGTTTCAGGGGGGGGGCCAACGTCCTGACTTTC.

This clone showed up just once. This chain joins TRBV29-1 and TRBJ1-1, with D possibly matching TRBD1 (6 bases). Trimming took off 3 bases at V and 5 bases at J, with 10 bases between the two ends. Per germline, CDR1 SQVTM and CDR2 ANQGSEA. The CDR3 is made up of 12 amino acids. CDR3 region: CSVDQGRTEAFF. CDR3 DNA sequence: TGCAGCGTTGACCAGGGGAGGACTGAAGCTTTCTTT. Based on the CDR3 plus reference TRBV29-1 and TRBJ1-1, the full variable domain is SAVISQKPSRDICQRGTSLTIQCQVDSQVTMMFWYRQQPGQSLTLIATANQGSEATYESGFVIDKFPISRPNLTFSTLTVSNMSPEDSSIYLCSVDQGRTEAFFGQGTRLTVV.

V gene TRBV5-6 combines with J gene TRBJ2-1; D gene uncertain. Germline V gene lookup returns CDR1 SGHDT and CDR2 YYEEEE. This CDR3 is built from 11 residues. Trimming shortened V by 4 bases and J by 4 bases, and 3 bases separated the two germline ends. The CDR3 sequence: CASSQYNEQFF. CDR3 DNA sequence: TGTGCCAGCAGCCAATACAATGAGCAGTTCTTC.

The V gene is TRBV4-2, the J gene TRBJ2-4; D remains unclear. V gave up 1 base and J gave up 7 bases, with 14 bases separating them. The germline CDR1 and CDR2 sequences are LGHNA and YNFKEQ. CDR3 length equals 15 residues. As DNA, the CDR3 is TGTGCCAGCAGCCAAGGCCGCATACTGGAGAACATTCAGTACTTC. Translation gives CASSQGRILENIQYF.

This sequence joins TRBV6-5 and TRBJ1-2; 12 nucleotides line up with TRBD1. V lost 6 bases and J lost 7; bases outside the gene matches: 9. The CDR3 is made up of 15 amino acids. The germline V gene has CDR1 MNHEY and CDR2 SVGAGI. The CDR3 DNA is TGTGCCAGCAGGACTCCGGGACAGGGGGCGGGTGGCTACACCTTC. Translated: CASRTPGQGAGGYTF.